A single sample gave rise to the 26 T cell receptor beta chains below, sequenced in a study of cytomegalovirus exposure and HLA in healthy donors. It was with 60 Vbeta and 13 Jbeta primers that the PCR ran. The assay was immunoSEQ multiplex PCR, and TCRdb's table has in-frame clones only and misses some. The table lists about 120,000 clones, just under 75% of them singletons, with 2% to 2.5% in the top ten. The sequencing sample was made of PBMCs. These receptor sequences come from a human donor in good health.

This clone was observed a few times. This rearrangement joins TRBV10-2 to TRBJ1-5; 8 bases map to TRBD1. Per germline, CDR1 WSHSY and CDR2 SAAADI. The V segment lost 6 bases and the J segment 5 bases; nucleotides outside the gene matches: 12. CDR3 length: 16 amino acids. This CDR3 is CASSETGTGLYQPQHF. For the CDR3, the DNA is TGCGCCAGCAGCGAGACCGGGACAGGACTTTATCAGCCCCAGCATTTT.

The chain employs TRBV5-6 and TRBJ1-2; D remains unclear. With 2 bases removed from V and 8 bases from J, the gap between germline ends came to 19 bases. This CDR3 is built from 15 residues. Germline loops: CDR1 SGHDT, CDR2 YYEEEE. The DNA of the CDR3 is TGTGCCAGCAGCTTCCTGCCCGCCCTTGCCGGGGGCTACACCTTC. Protein: CASSFLPALAGGYTF.

The gene calls are TRBV7-8 and TRBJ1-2; 12 nucleotides align to TRBD1. CDR1 is SGHVS and CDR2 is FQNEAQ in the germline V gene. The CDR3 sequence is 17 residues long. V was pared by 7 bases and J by 4 bases, with 13 bases of the junction left unmatched. This CDR3 reads CASIGNLGQGAFYGYTF. The CDR3 DNA reads TGTGCCAGCATAGGAAACCTGGGACAGGGGGCCTTCTATGGCTACACCTTC.

This chain links TRBV7-9 with TRBJ1-1; D gene unclear. This CDR3 has 12 amino acids. Trimming left V 3 bases short and J 6 bases short, with 8 bases between. From germline, CDR1 is SEHNR and CDR2 FQNEAQ (reference sequence). The CDR3 region has the DNA TGTGCCAGCAGCTTTTATCCCTCTGAAGCTTTCTTT. As protein: CASSFYPSEAFF.

This CDR3 is CASSLSGAGLGEKLFF. In nucleotides, the CDR3 is TGTGCCAGCAGCTTAAGCGGCGCAGGACTGGGAGAAAAACTGTTTTTT. This chain links TRBV7-2 with TRBJ1-4; no reliable D call. The V gene lost 2 bases and the J gene lost 8 bases, with 18 bases spanning the gap. Germline CDR1 SGHTA, CDR2 FQGNSA. The CDR3 loop spans 16 amino acids.

This clone showed up just a few times. The chain is built from TRBV5-6 and TRBJ1-1, with D perhaps matching TRBD1 (5 bases). Trimming took 4 bases from V and 4 from J, leaving 17 bases between them. The length of the CDR3 is 15 residues. Germline loops: CDR1 SGHDT, CDR2 YYEEEE. In nucleotides, the CDR3 is TGTGCCAGCAGCCTGGGCAGGGTCGGCATCACTGAAGCTTTCTTT. Its translation: CASSLGRVGITEAFF.

The chain is built from TRBV30 and TRBJ1-4, with TRBD1 as a possible D gene (5 bases). Germline V lookup: CDR1 GTSNPN, CDR2 SVGIG (reference sequence). The germline V and J ends were trimmed by 0 bases and 10 bases, with 21 bases remaining between them. The CDR3 is made up of 16 amino acids. In nucleotides, the CDR3 is TGTGCCTGGAGTGTTTATAGGGGAAGTTCGTCGGGAAAACTGTTTTTT. Its translation: CAWSVYRGSSSGKLFF.

The chain couples TRBV5-8 to TRBJ1-5; no definite D call. Trimming shortened V by 4 bases and J by 0 bases, and 8 bases separated the two germline ends. Germline V gene sequence: CDR1 SGHTS, CDR2 YDEGEE. The CDR3 consists of 14 residues. Here the CDR3 reads CASSRAGSNQPQHF. The CDR3 bases are TGTGCCAGCAGCCGGGCGGGTAGCAATCAGCCCCAGCATTTT.

The chain joins TRBV6-1 to TRBJ1-3; 7 bases are shared with TRBD1. Germline V lookup: CDR1 MNHNS, CDR2 SASEGT. Trimming at V came to 4 bases and at J to 0 bases, leaving 3 bases not matched to a gene. This CDR3 is 15 amino acids long. DNA of the CDR3: TGTGCCAGCAGTGGGGGACAGCACTCTGGAAACACCATATATTTT. Translated, it gives CASSGGQHSGNTIYF.

This chain links TRBV27 with TRBJ2-7, with no clear D. The CDR3 spans 13 residues. Looked up from germline, CDR1 is MNHEY and CDR2 is SMNVEV (reference sequence). Between the trimmed V and J ends, which lost 7 bases and 0 bases, there was a span of 10 bases. The CDR3 spells CASKPHSSYEQYF. The CDR3 DNA sequence: TGTGCCAGCAAGCCTCACAGCTCCTACGAGCAGTACTTC.

This clone was observed a few times. V gene TRBV9 combines with J gene TRBJ2-1, with 8 bases fitting TRBD2. The V gene end was trimmed by 4 bases and the J gene end by 9 bases; junction bases not matched to a gene: 9. Germline lookup yields CDR1 SGDLS and CDR2 YYNGEE. CDR3 length equals 14 residues. For the CDR3, the DNA is TGTGCCAGCAGCATTTACGGGGGGGCGGGTGAGCAGTTCTTC. Translating gives CASSIYGGAGEQFF.

This chain links TRBV27 with TRBJ2-1; 12 positions match TRBD2. The CDR3 length is 14 residues. CDR1 MNHEY and CDR2 SMNVEV come from the germline V gene (reference sequence). V trimming: 8 bases; J trimming: 6 bases; junction bases outside the gene matches: 5. CDR3 bases: TGTGCCAGCTGGACTAGCGGGAAATTCAATGAGCAGTTCTTC. Amino acids: CASWTSGKFNEQFF.

This chain connects TRBV27 to TRBJ2-7, with 8 bases fitting TRBD1. Germline V gene data show CDR1 as MNHEY and CDR2 as SMNVEV (reference sequence). V lost 2 bases to trimming and J lost 6 bases; unmatched junction nucleotides: 0. The CDR3 spans 12 residues. DNA for the CDR3: TGTGCCAGCAGTTTAACAGGGGGCGAGCAGTACTTC. Amino acids: CASSLTGGEQYF.

The CDR3 sequence is CASSYQLAGGELFF. Written as DNA, the CDR3 is TGTGCCAGCAGTTATCAACTAGCGGGCGGGGAGCTGTTTTTT. This chain links TRBV6-5 with TRBJ2-2; TRBD2 matches 9 bases. Germline V CDR1 and CDR2: MNHEY, SVGAGI. There are 14 residues in the CDR3. Losses at the gene ends were 3 bases for V and 7 bases for J; bases not matched to a gene: 3.

The rearrangement links TRBV29-1 to TRBJ1-5; perhaps TRBD1 as D (5 bases). This CDR3 contains 12 residues. V was clipped by 6 bases and J by 3 bases, with 9 bases between them. Germline CDR1 reads SQVTM; CDR2 reads ANQGSEA. This CDR3 reads CSVGGLNQPQHF. The CDR3 DNA sequence: TGCAGCGTGGGGGGACTCAATCAGCCCCAGCATTTT.

The V and J genes are TRBV29-1 and TRBJ1-4; TRBD1 matches 7 bases. There are 11 residues in the CDR3. Germline trimming cut 6 bases from V and 12 bases from J; bases unmatched to any gene: 7. The germline V gene encodes CDR1 SQVTM and CDR2 ANQGSEA. The CDR3 reads CSVVTGVELFF. In DNA form, the CDR3 reads TGCAGCGTCGTAACAGGGGTAGAACTGTTTTTT. The full variable domain, with the rest looked up from reference TRBV29-1 and TRBJ1-4, is SAVISQKPSRDICQRGTSLTIQCQVDSQVTMMFWYRQQPGQSLTLIATANQGSEATYESGFVIDKFPISRPNLTFSTLTVSNMSPEDSSIYLCSVVTGVELFFGSGTQLSVL.

The rearrangement joins TRBV7-2 to TRBJ1-2, with TRBD1 identical over 7 bases. The CDR3 covers 16 residues. The J segment lost 4 bases and the V segment lost 5 bases, leaving 13 bases of the junction unmatched. Germline loops: CDR1 SGHTA, CDR2 FQGNSA. CDR3 sequence reads: CASSLDRRGGGYGYTF. CDR3 sequence (DNA): TGTGCCAGCAGCCTGGACAGGAGGGGCGGCGGCTATGGCTACACCTTC.

V usage is TRBV11-2 and J usage is TRBJ1-1; a weak D match, TRBD1 (5 bases). The CDR3 has 13 amino acids. CDR1 SGHAT and CDR2 FQNNGV come from the germline V gene. Trimming stripped 3 bases from V and 1 base from J, with 6 bases between. Written as DNA, the CDR3 is TGTGCCAGCAGCTTCCAGGGGAACACTGAAGCTTTCTTT. This sequence encodes CASSFQGNTEAFF.

This chain links TRBV6-5 with TRBJ1-4; D is undetermined. Germline values: CDR1 MNHEY, CDR2 SVGAGI. Trimming took 2 bases from V and 11 from J, leaving 9 bases between them. The CDR3 has 12 amino acids. The CDR3 is CASSYAGEKLFF. CDR3 sequence (DNA): TGTGCCAGCAGTTACGCGGGTGAGAAACTGTTTTTT.

The chain has TRBV10-1 and TRBJ1-5; D is undetermined. Trimming left V 2 bases short and J 4 bases short, with 9 bases between. The germline CDR1 and CDR2 sequences are WNHNN and SYGVQD (reference sequence). This CDR3 spans 14 amino acids. The CDR3 protein is CASSEKDLNQPQHF. The DNA for the CDR3 is TGCGCCAGCAGTGAGAAGGACTTGAATCAGCCCCAGCATTTT.

The chain employs TRBV5-4 and TRBJ1-1, with 8 bases matching TRBD1. Germline V lookup: CDR1 SGHNT, CDR2 YYREEE (reference sequence). CDR3 length: 13 amino acids. Unmatched junction bases numbered 1, after V lost 3 bases and J lost 3 bases. CDR3 region: CASSWTGYTEAFF. CDR3 coding DNA: TGTGCCAGCAGCTGGACAGGGTACACTGAAGCTTTCTTT.

The gene calls are TRBV6-5 and TRBJ2-7, with D possibly matching TRBD1 (5 bases). Between the trimmed V and J ends, which lost 9 bases and 2 bases, there was a span of 17 bases. Per germline, CDR1 MNHEY and CDR2 SVGAGI. The CDR3 covers 14 residues. This CDR3 reads CASKVDRPPYEQYF. DNA for the CDR3: TGTGCCAGTAAAGTAGACAGACCCCCCTACGAGCAGTACTTC.

This rearrangement joins TRBV7-2 to TRBJ2-2; D may be TRBD1 (5 bases). Trimming removed 3 bases at V and 0 bases at J, with 14 bases between. CDR1 and CDR2 from the germline V gene are SGHTA and FQGNSA. This CDR3 spans 17 amino acids. CDR3 sequence reads: CASSFRGSRSNTGELFF. CDR3 nucleotides: TGTGCCAGCAGCTTTAGGGGTAGCCGATCGAACACCGGGGAGCTGTTTTTT.

CDR3 sequence (DNA): TGTGCCAGCAGTCCCCGGTCCCCGGGAGTTGAAGCTTTCTTT. Its protein product is CASSPRSPGVEAFF. The rearrangement uses TRBV6-5 and TRBJ1-1; D gene uncertain. Deletions cut 5 bases from V and 7 bases from J, with 17 bases between. Germline V gives CDR1 MNHEY, CDR2 SVGAGI. The CDR3 covers 14 residues.

This clone was counted once. The J gene is TRBJ2-3, the V gene TRBV19, with TRBD2 matching 15 bases. Unmatched junction bases numbered 7, after V lost 4 bases and J lost 5 bases. This CDR3 contains 17 residues. Per the germline V gene, CDR1 is LNHDA and CDR2 is SQIVND (reference sequence). The CDR3 sequence is CASSTRTSGRALDTQYF. The CDR3 nucleotides are TGTGCCAGTAGTACTCGGACTAGCGGGAGGGCCCTAGATACGCAGTATTTT.

This clone was counted a few times. The chain links TRBV30 to TRBJ2-1, with D perhaps TRBD2 (5 bases). In germline, CDR1 is GTSNPN, CDR2 SVGIG (reference sequence). This CDR3 is 17 amino acids long. Trimming shortened V by 1 base and J by 0 bases, and 16 bases separated the two germline ends. The CDR3 nucleotides are TGTGCCTGGAGTGCGCTGGGTCCGCGGGCCTCCTACAATGAGCAGTTCTTC. Its translation: CAWSALGPRASYNEQFF.